The rows below give T cell receptor beta chains drawn from one sample of a study of T cell responses to AZD1222 COVID-19 vaccine. The method was immunoSEQ multiplex PCR; TCRdb's version includes in-frame clones alone and lacks a portion of them. The sample carries 130,000 to 150,000 clones, around 90% recorded once. Sequenced here: peripheral blood, sampled on day 0 of AZD1222 vaccination. The origin of the receptors is an adult in good health. Both conserved end residues are part of each CDR3. The D gene is left open where the match is weak. Not every row has a clone size; where given, it reads once, few, many or a size class.

CDR3 protein: CASSEGSGLAGNTGELFF; CDR3 DNA: TGTGCCAGCAGTGAAGGATCCGGGCTAGCCGGGAACACCGGGGAGCTGTTTTTT; V gene: TRBV25-1; D gene: NA; J gene: TRBJ2-2; clone size: NA
CDR3 protein: CATSSHGGGNQPQHF; CDR3 DNA: TGTGCCACCAGTTCCCACGGGGGGGGGAATCAGCCCCAGCATTTT; V gene: TRBV24-1; D gene: NA; J gene: TRBJ1-5; clone size: NA
CDR3 protein: CAWGGGYTF; CDR3 DNA: TGTGCCTGGGGTGGGGGCTACACCTTC; V gene: TRBV30; D gene: NA; J gene: TRBJ1-2; clone size: NA
CDR3 protein: CAISPTISTDTQYF; CDR3 DNA: TGTGCCATCAGTCCGACAATTAGCACAGATACGCAGTATTTT; V gene: TRBV10-3; D gene: NA; J gene: TRBJ2-3; clone size: NA
CDR3 protein: CARPGEELWGSSYNSPLHF; CDR3 DNA: TGCGCCAGGCCCGGGGAGGAGCTGTGGGGTAGCTCCTATAATTCACCCCTCCACTTT; V gene: TRBV4-1; D gene: NA; J gene: TRBJ1-6; clone size: NA
CDR3 protein: CASSPPASGENTQYF; CDR3 DNA: TGTGCCAGCTCACCACCGGCCAGCGGGGAGAATACGCAGTATTTT; V gene: TRBV18; D gene: TRBD2; J gene: TRBJ2-3; clone size: NA
CDR3 protein: CASSSTYGYTF; CDR3 DNA: TGTGCCAGCAGTTCCACCTATGGCTACACCTTC; V gene: TRBV28; D gene: NA; J gene: TRBJ1-2; clone size: NA
CDR3 protein: CASRLLAGGLDTQYF; CDR3 DNA: TGTGCCAGCAGGCTCCTAGCGGGAGGGCTCGATACGCAGTATTTT; V gene: TRBV6-5; D gene: TRBD2; J gene: TRBJ2-3; clone size: NA
CDR3 protein: CASSLQGLDTQYF; CDR3 DNA: TGTGCCAGCAGCCTGCAGGGTTTGGATACGCAGTATTTT; V gene: TRBV3-1/TRBV3-2; D gene: NA; J gene: TRBJ2-3; clone size: NA
CDR3 protein: CASSVGISDTDTQYF; CDR3 DNA: TGTGCCAGCAGCGTAGGCATTAGCGACACAGATACGCAGTATTTT; V gene: TRBV9; D gene: NA; J gene: TRBJ2-3; clone size: NA
CDR3 protein: CASSQVSSNEQFF; CDR3 DNA: TGCGCCAGCAGCCAAGTGAGTAGCAATGAGCAGTTCTTC; V gene: TRBV4-3; D gene: NA; J gene: TRBJ2-1; clone size: NA
CDR3 protein: CASSIKQPIYNEQFF; CDR3 DNA: TGTGCCAGTAGTATAAAACAGCCCATATACAATGAGCAGTTCTTC; V gene: TRBV19; D gene: NA; J gene: TRBJ2-1; clone size: NA
CDR3 protein: CASSILGGRGTEAFF; CDR3 DNA: TGTGCCAGTAGTATTTTGGGGGGGAGAGGGACTGAAGCTTTCTTT; V gene: TRBV19; D gene: NA; J gene: TRBJ1-1; clone size: NA
CDR3 protein: CASSHGGRYEQYF; CDR3 DNA: TGTGCCAGCAGCCATGGCGGGAGGTACGAGCAGTACTTC; V gene: TRBV3-1/TRBV3-2; D gene: TRBD2; J gene: TRBJ2-7; clone size: NA
CDR3 protein: CASSLGGRGEETQYF; CDR3 DNA: TGTGCCAGCAGCTTAGGGGGCCGGGGAGAAGAGACCCAGTACTTC; V gene: TRBV7-2; D gene: NA; J gene: TRBJ2-5; clone size: NA
CDR3 protein: CAISSSGYYEQYF; CDR3 DNA: TGTGCCATCAGTTCTAGCGGATACTACGAGCAGTACTTC; V gene: TRBV10-3; D gene: TRBD2; J gene: TRBJ2-7; clone size: once
CDR3 protein: CASRGLAGAGANVLTF; CDR3 DNA: TGTGCCAGTCGGGGGTTAGCGGGAGCTGGGGCCAACGTCCTGACTTTC; V gene: TRBV19; D gene: TRBD2; J gene: TRBJ2-6; clone size: NA
CDR3 protein: CASSQPTGTGSYNEQFF; CDR3 DNA: TGCGCCAGCAGCCAGCCGACCGGGACAGGGTCCTACAATGAGCAGTTCTTC; V gene: TRBV4-3; D gene: TRBD1; J gene: TRBJ2-1; clone size: NA
CDR3 protein: CASSLSGISYEQYF; CDR3 DNA: TGTGCCAGCAGCTTAAGTGGGATCTCCTACGAGCAGTACTTC; V gene: TRBV11-2; D gene: NA; J gene: TRBJ2-7; clone size: NA
CDR3 protein: CASSGEPTVNQPQHF; CDR3 DNA: TGCGCCAGCAGTGGAGAGCCTACCGTTAATCAGCCCCAGCATTTT; V gene: TRBV10-1; D gene: NA; J gene: TRBJ1-5; clone size: NA
CDR3 protein: CASSPPGVAGGSSYEQYF; CDR3 DNA: TGTGCCAGCAGTCCACCCGGGGTAGCGGGGGGAAGCTCCTACGAGCAGTACTTC; V gene: TRBV28; D gene: TRBD2; J gene: TRBJ2-7; clone size: NA
CDR3 protein: CASSLDPSSGRNEQFF; CDR3 DNA: TGTGCCAGCAGCTTAGATCCCTCTAGCGGGAGGAATGAGCAGTTCTTC; V gene: TRBV11-3; D gene: TRBD2; J gene: TRBJ2-1; clone size: few
CDR3 protein: CATWTGIYEQYF; CDR3 DNA: TGTGCCACCTGGACAGGAATCTACGAGCAGTACTTC; V gene: TRBV6-4; D gene: TRBD1; J gene: TRBJ2-7; clone size: NA
CDR3 protein: CASSYSPGREKLFF; CDR3 DNA: TGTGCCAGCAGTTACTCCCCGGGGAGGGAAAAACTGTTTTTT; V gene: TRBV6-5; D gene: NA; J gene: TRBJ1-4; clone size: NA
CDR3 protein: CATSTGGLYTDTQYF; CDR3 DNA: TGTGCCACCAGCACTGGAGGGTTGTACACAGATACGCAGTATTTT; V gene: TRBV24-1; D gene: NA; J gene: TRBJ2-3; clone size: NA
CDR3 protein: CASSLHSGGGSYNEQFF; CDR3 DNA: TGTGCCAGCAGCTTGCATTCAGGGGGTGGTTCCTACAATGAGCAGTTCTTC; V gene: TRBV7-9; D gene: TRBD1; J gene: TRBJ2-1; clone size: NA
CDR3 protein: CSVPGGAQETQYF; CDR3 DNA: TGCAGCGTCCCCGGGGGGGCCCAAGAGACCCAGTACTTC; V gene: TRBV29-1; D gene: TRBD2; J gene: TRBJ2-5; clone size: NA
CDR3 protein: CASSHDRGRPGELFF; CDR3 DNA: TGCGCCAGCAGCCATGACAGGGGGCGCCCAGGGGAGCTGTTTTTT; V gene: TRBV4-1; D gene: TRBD1; J gene: TRBJ2-2; clone size: once
CDR3 protein: CAISATSNSPLHF; CDR3 DNA: TGTGCCATCAGTGCCACATCCAATTCACCCCTCCACTTT; V gene: TRBV10-3; D gene: NA; J gene: TRBJ1-6; clone size: NA
CDR3 protein: CASSWDRLNGYTF; CDR3 DNA: TGTGCCAGCAGTTGGGACAGGCTGAATGGCTACACCTTC; V gene: TRBV6-2/TRBV6-3; D gene: TRBD1; J gene: TRBJ1-2; clone size: NA
CDR3 protein: CASSQVGLAGTNEQFF; CDR3 DNA: TGCGCCAGCAGCCAAGTTGGACTAGCGGGGACCAATGAGCAGTTCTTC; V gene: TRBV4-1; D gene: TRBD2; J gene: TRBJ2-1; clone size: NA
CDR3 protein: CASSLGVGRDEQFF; CDR3 DNA: TGTGCCAGCAGCTTGGGGGTGGGGCGGGATGAGCAGTTCTTC; V gene: TRBV7-2; D gene: NA; J gene: TRBJ2-1; clone size: NA
CDR3 protein: CASSSHRKEGTGELFF; CDR3 DNA: TGTGCCAGTAGTTCGCACAGGAAGGAGGGGACCGGGGAGCTGTTTTTT; V gene: TRBV19; D gene: NA; J gene: TRBJ2-2; clone size: NA
CDR3 protein: CSASGQETQYF; CDR3 DNA: TGCAGTGCTTCGGGCCAAGAGACCCAGTACTTC; V gene: TRBV20-1; D gene: NA; J gene: TRBJ2-5; clone size: NA
CDR3 protein: CASSAPGVYGYTF; CDR3 DNA: TGTGCCAGCAGCGCTCCGGGGGTCTATGGCTACACCTTC; V gene: TRBV9; D gene: NA; J gene: TRBJ1-2; clone size: NA
CDR3 protein: CASSPETTNTEAFF; CDR3 DNA: TGTGCCAGCAGCCCGGAGACAACCAACACTGAAGCTTTCTTT; V gene: TRBV7-6; D gene: NA; J gene: TRBJ1-1; clone size: NA
CDR3 protein: CASNRGGNTEAFF; CDR3 DNA: TGTGCCAGCAATCGGGGAGGAAACACTGAAGCTTTCTTT; V gene: TRBV28; D gene: NA; J gene: TRBJ1-1; clone size: NA
CDR3 protein: CASSLAGTSEAFF; CDR3 DNA: TGTGCCAGCAGCTTAGCCGGGACCTCTGAAGCTTTCTTT; V gene: TRBV7-3; D gene: NA; J gene: TRBJ1-1; clone size: once
CDR3 protein: CASSFEGVGNTIYF; CDR3 DNA: TGTGCCAGCAGTTTCGAGGGTGTGGGAAACACCATATATTTT; V gene: TRBV28; D gene: NA; J gene: TRBJ1-3; clone size: NA
CDR3 protein: CASSVLGSGNTIYF; CDR3 DNA: TGTGCCAGCAGCGTGTTAGGGTCTGGAAACACCATATATTTT; V gene: TRBV9; D gene: NA; J gene: TRBJ1-3; clone size: NA
CDR3 protein: CASSVAWTAGQGEQFF; CDR3 DNA: TGTGCCAGCAGCGTAGCTTGGACAGCGGGGCAGGGTGAGCAGTTCTTC; V gene: TRBV9; D gene: NA; J gene: TRBJ2-1; clone size: NA
CDR3 protein: CAWSRTGTNQPQHF; CDR3 DNA: TGTGCCTGGAGTAGGACAGGGACCAATCAGCCCCAGCATTTT; V gene: TRBV30; D gene: TRBD1; J gene: TRBJ1-5; clone size: NA